This T cell receptor beta chain was recovered during a study of blood T cell repertoires in COVID-19. Study at large: COVID-19 samples from acute and convalescent phases originated in the United States, Italy and Spain. Sources were T cells, B-cell-depleted T cells, or PBMCs; the material itself was cDNA or gDNA.

Original methodology: Estimates of nucleated cell counts were drawn from the amplification of reference gene primers. Some clones are missing from TCRdb's copy, which holds only in-frame ones; the method was immunoSEQ multiplex PCR. Clone size and the V and J calls come from that table; the DNA yielded D and trimming. This table holds about 180,000 clones, 75% to 90% found once. Germline values: CDR1 KGHSH, CDR2 LQKENI. CDR3 length: 13 residues. V dropped 2 bases and J dropped 8 bases, with 12 bases sitting between them. This clone has a handful of counts. This clonotype originated in a human donor with active or convalescent COVID-19. The donor label of this sample is uncertain. The sample comprised peripheral blood. V gene TRBV18 combines with J gene TRBJ1-1; unclear D gene. CDR3 DNA: TGTGCCAGCTCACCAAGTTCGGAGTCGGAAGCTTTCTTT. Translating gives CASSPSSESEAFF.